These 22 T cell receptor beta chains originate from one sample sequenced in a study of shared clonotypes between healthy human individuals. CD45RO-negative, CCR7-positively selected cells formed the naive CD8 fraction, excluding terminally differentiated effector memory CD45RA+ cells. The protocol was immunoSEQ multiplex PCR, while the TCRdb copy is restricted to in-frame clones and leaves out a portion. The repertoire holds roughly 2.1 million clones, with 85% to 95% as singletons. The sequenced material came from naive CD8+ T cells from PBMCs. The receptors were gathered from a man between 18 and 35 years old in good health. Some clones in this sample may be carry-over from other donors' samples.

The J gene is TRBJ2-7, the V gene TRBV28; D remains ambiguous. This CDR3 has 13 residues. The V and J ends lost 4 bases and 2 bases respectively, with 9 bases between them. Germline values: CDR1 MDHEN, CDR2 SYDVKM. The CDR3 spells CASSYNRAYEQYF. The CDR3 DNA sequence: TGTGCCAGCAGTTATAATAGGGCCTACGAGCAGTACTTC. The full variable domain, its missing parts supplied by reference TRBV28 and TRBJ2-7, is DVKVTQSSRYLVKRTGEKVFLECVQDMDHENMFWYRQDPGLGLRLIYFSYDVKMKEKGDIPEGYSVSREKKERFSLILESASTNQTSMYLCASSYNRAYEQYFGPGTRLTVT.

V usage is TRBV11-2 and J usage is TRBJ2-1; the match to TRBD2 covers 11 bases. V gave up 8 bases and J gave up 8 bases; unmatched junction bases: 8. Germline V gene lookup returns CDR1 SGHAT and CDR2 FQNNGV. This CDR3 spans 14 amino acids. The CDR3 bases are TGTGCCAGCGGCGTAGCGGGAGGGCTGCATGAGCAGTTCTTC. This encodes CASGVAGGLHEQFF. Using reference TRBV11-2 and TRBJ2-1 for the parts outside the CDR3, the full variable domain is EAGVAQSPRYKIIEKRQSVAFWCNPISGHATLYWYQQILGQGPKLLIQFQNNGVVDDSQLPKDRFSAERLKGVDSTLKIQPAKLEDSAVYLCASGVAGGLHEQFFGPGTRLTVL.

The chain combines TRBV11-2 with TRBJ1-6; possibly TRBD1 for D (5 bases). Germline lookup yields CDR1 SGHAT and CDR2 FQNNGV. The CDR3 is 14 residues long. The germline V and J ends were trimmed by 3 bases and 10 bases, with 13 bases remaining between them. The CDR3 loop reads CASSFPGGRSPLHF. CDR3 DNA: TGTGCCAGCAGCTTTCCCGGGGGAAGATCACCCCTCCACTTT.

The genes are TRBV5-1 and TRBJ2-1; TRBD2 agrees at 12 bases. V lost 0 bases to trimming and J lost 10 bases; unmatched junction nucleotides: 8. This CDR3 has 16 residues. The germline gives CDR1 SGHRS, CDR2 YFSETQ. The CDR3 DNA sequence: TGCGCCAGCAGCTTGGTTAAGACTAGCGGGGGAGGGGAGCAGTTCTTC. It encodes CASSLVKTSGGGEQFF.

This chain links TRBV28 with TRBJ1-5; TRBD1 might be the D (5 bases). The CDR3 sequence is 17 residues long. V was clipped by 8 bases and J by 0 bases, with 20 bases between them. Germline V CDR1 and CDR2: MDHEN, SYDVKM. CDR3 sequence: CASQGPDRLRSNQPQHF. The CDR3 nucleotides are TGTGCCAGCCAGGGCCCCGACAGACTACGTAGCAATCAGCCCCAGCATTTT. Using reference TRBV28 and TRBJ1-5 for the parts outside the CDR3, the full variable domain is DVKVTQSSRYLVKRTGEKVFLECVQDMDHENMFWYRQDPGLGLRLIYFSYDVKMKEKGDIPEGYSVSREKKERFSLILESASTNQTSMYLCASQGPDRLRSNQPQHFGDGTRLSIL.

This clone occurred once. The genes are TRBV10-3 and TRBJ1-1; D gene uncertain. CDR3 length: 13 residues. Trimming removed 7 bases at V and 1 base at J, with 10 bases between. Per the germline V gene, CDR1 is ENHRY and CDR2 is SYGVKD. The CDR3 reads CAITLPGNTEAFF. The CDR3 DNA reads TGTGCCATCACCCTGCCAGGGAACACTGAAGCTTTCTTT.

There are a few counts of this clone. The chain links TRBV6-5 to TRBJ1-1; 7 bases align to TRBD1. CDR3 length: 14 amino acids. V dropped 6 bases and J dropped 3; count of bases not matched to a gene: 7. The germline V gene has CDR1 MNHEY and CDR2 SVGAGI. The CDR3 bases are TGTGCCAGCAGACGTAACCAGGGGGACACTGAAGCTTTCTTT. Translated, it gives CASRRNQGDTEAFF.

The rearrangement links TRBV9 to TRBJ2-2; TRBD2 agrees at 9 bases. This CDR3 is 17 amino acids long. Trimming at V came to 4 bases and at J to 5 bases, leaving 12 bases not matched to a gene. Germline values: CDR1 SGDLS, CDR2 YYNGEE. The CDR3 loop reads CASSFTRLAAGTGELFF. CDR3 in DNA: TGTGCCAGCAGCTTCACTCGACTAGCGGCAGGGACCGGGGAGCTGTTTTTT.

This clone was seen a single time. The same CDR3 arises from other DNA sequences in this sample as well. V gene TRBV29-1 combines with J gene TRBJ2-1; possibly TRBD2 for D (5 bases). The germline CDR1 and CDR2 sequences are SQVTM and ANQGSEA. CDR3 length equals 14 residues. V was cut by 1 base and J by 1 base, with 8 bases left in between. The CDR3 spells CSVEGGESYNEQFF. The CDR3 DNA reads TGCAGCGTTGAAGGTGGGGAGTCCTACAATGAGCAGTTCTTC.

This chain joins TRBV10-1 and TRBJ2-5; D remains unclear. Trimming took off 5 bases at V and 2 bases at J, with 21 bases between the two ends. Germline V gene sequence: CDR1 WNHNN, CDR2 SYGVQD (reference sequence). The CDR3 has 17 residues. The CDR3 DNA reads TGCGCCAGCAGTAAACCGCCGACAAGCTATTATCAAGAGACCCAGTACTTC. Translating gives CASSKPPTSYYQETQYF.

This chain joins TRBV2 and TRBJ2-7; 7 bases are shared with TRBD1. With 2 bases clipped from V and 2 bases from J, the junction kept 3 bases outside the gene matches. The V gene's germline CDR1 is SNHLY and CDR2 FYNNEI. The CDR3 runs to 14 residues. Written as DNA, the CDR3 is TGTGCCAGCAGTGAACGGACAGGCCCCTACGAGCAGTACTTC. Its protein is CASSERTGPYEQYF.

The V call is TRBV7-9, the J call TRBJ2-1; D is perhaps TRBD1 or TRBD2 (7 bases each). V was clipped by 5 bases and J by 5 bases, with 28 bases between them. CDR3 length: 19 residues. Germline CDR1 reads SEHNR; CDR2 reads FQNEAQ (reference sequence). The CDR3: CASSPMGQGEGWMNNEQFF. The CDR3 DNA is TGTGCCAGCAGCCCTATGGGGCAGGGGGAGGGGTGGATGAACAATGAGCAGTTCTTC.

This rearrangement joins TRBV12-5 to TRBJ2-1, with a tentative D call TRBD2 (6 bases). The CDR3 is 15 residues long. Trimming took off 5 bases at V and 8 bases at J, with 19 bases between the two ends. Germline CDR1 is LGHNT and CDR2 is FRNRAP. CDR3 protein: CASGPRGSASDEQFF. CDR3 coding DNA: TGTGCTAGTGGTCCCCGGGGGTCAGCTAGCGATGAGCAGTTCTTC.

This chain uses TRBV7-9 with TRBJ2-4; tentative D call: TRBD2 (6 bases). This CDR3 has 14 amino acids. Germline CDR1 and CDR2: SEHNR and FQNEAQ (reference sequence). Deletions cut 1 base from V and 7 bases from J, with 11 bases between. The CDR3 region has the DNA TGTGCCAGCAGCTTAGGGGGGGAATTGAACATTCAGTACTTC. Its translation is CASSLGGELNIQYF.

This clone was seen just once. The chain uses TRBV30 and TRBJ2-2, with 14 bases lining up with TRBD2. Germline V CDR1 and CDR2: GTSNPN, SVGIG (reference sequence). The CDR3 sequence is 14 residues long. Here the CDR3 reads CATGLAGVIGELFF. CDR3 DNA sequence: TGTGCGACGGGACTAGCGGGAGTTATCGGGGAGCTGTTTTTT.

The chain employs TRBV28 and TRBJ1-1; tentative D call: TRBD1 (6 bases). This CDR3 contains 15 residues. In germline, CDR1 is MDHEN, CDR2 SYDVKM. Trimming removed 2 bases from V and 4 bases from J, with 14 bases in between. CDR3 loop: CASSLTPRGFTEAFF. The CDR3 DNA follows: TGTGCCAGCAGTTTAACGCCAAGGGGGTTCACTGAAGCTTTCTTT.

CDR3: CATSGGYGYTF. CDR3 bases: TGTGCCACCTCGGGAGGCTATGGCTACACCTTC. J is TRBJ1-2 and V is TRBV6-6; D is unclear. This CDR3 is 11 amino acids long. Trimming removed 10 bases from V and 4 bases from J, with 10 bases in between. Per the germline V gene, CDR1 is MNHNY and CDR2 is SVGAGI (reference sequence).

The chain is built from TRBV28 and TRBJ2-7; the D call may be TRBD1 or TRBD2 (6 bases each). CDR1 and CDR2 from the germline V gene are MDHEN and SYDVKM. V was trimmed by 6 bases and J by 3 bases, leaving 24 bases between them. This CDR3 region has 17 residues. The CDR3 DNA follows: TGTGCCAGCAGCGTAGACAGGTCCGGGACTTCGAACTACGAGCAGTACTTC. Protein product: CASSVDRSGTSNYEQYF.

This chain joins TRBV7-9 and TRBJ2-7; the match to TRBD2 covers 15 bases. From germline, CDR1 is SEHNR and CDR2 FQNEAQ (reference sequence). V lost 5 bases and J lost 5; bases outside the gene matches: 7. This CDR3 contains 16 residues. CDR3 protein: CASSLGLAGGADEQYF. The CDR3 nucleotides read TGTGCCAGCAGCCTGGGACTAGCGGGAGGTGCAGACGAGCAGTACTTC.

This chain connects TRBV18 to TRBJ1-4; D remains ambiguous. The germline CDR1 and CDR2 sequences are KGHSH and LQKENI. CDR3 length: 14 residues. V gave up 6 bases and J gave up 8 bases, with 16 bases separating them. In nucleotides, the CDR3 is TGTGCCAGCTCTCCTGAGCGGTCCGAGGAAAAACTGTTTTTT. This translates into CASSPERSEEKLFF.

V and J are TRBV7-9 and TRBJ2-1; D is uncertain. This CDR3 region has 16 residues. Germline lookup yields CDR1 SEHNR and CDR2 FQNEAQ (reference sequence). V was clipped by 0 bases and J by 2 bases, with 11 bases between them. The CDR3 loop is CASSLAQDVAYNEQFF. CDR3 sequence (DNA): TGTGCCAGCAGCTTAGCCCAGGACGTGGCCTACAATGAGCAGTTCTTC.

This chain connects TRBV27 to TRBJ1-1; no definite D call. The V and J ends lost 7 bases and 6 bases respectively, with 18 bases between them. There are 14 residues in the CDR3. Germline V gene sequence: CDR1 MNHEY, CDR2 SMNVEV (reference sequence). The CDR3 DNA sequence: TGTGCCAGCACTGACCATCCCTCGGCCCCTGAAGCTTTCTTT. Protein: CASTDHPSAPEAFF.